Detailed here is one T cell receptor beta chain. This sample stems from a study of T cell changes during pregnancy in multiple sclerosis. TCRdb's copy holds only in-frame clones and misses some; the assay was immunoSEQ multiplex PCR. Of about 75,000 clones in the sample, 70% to 90% were seen once. Between the trimmed V and J ends, which lost 8 bases and 5 bases, there was a span of 6 bases. Germline V CDR1 and CDR2: LNHDA, SQIVND (reference sequence). This CDR3 comprises 10 residues. This clonotype originated in a female donor in good health, enrolled as a control in a pregnancy study. The chain has TRBV19 and TRBJ1-1; D is unclear. This specimen consisted of peripheral blood, obtained in the first trimester of pregnancy. CDR3 in amino acids: CASRETEAFF. CDR3 DNA sequence: TGTGCCAGTCGGGAGACTGAAGCTTTCTTT. Combining the CDR3 with reference TRBV19 and TRBJ1-1 gives the whole variable domain DGGITQSPKYLFRKEGQNVTLSCEQNLNHDAMYWYRQDPGQGLRLIYYSQIVNDFQKGDIAEGYSVSREKKESFPLTVTSAQKNPTAFYLCASRETEAFFGQGTRLTVV.